This TCR beta chain is drawn from a study of OX40 agonist ivuxolimab in advanced cancers. Study overall: Hepatocellular carcinoma, melanoma, renal cell or head and neck cancer affected the dose-escalation patients. Checkpoint inhibitors had been given previously to roughly 36% of patients. Findings and caveats of the study: Both CD4+ and CD8+ T cell populations in blood had undergone clonal expansion by week 6 at 0.1 to 3.0 mg/kg.

Autoimmune disease history or systemic immunosuppression barred patients. The CDR3 length is 13 residues. In germline, CDR1 is MNHNY, CDR2 SVGAGI (reference sequence). V was clipped by 7 bases and J by 7 bases, with 16 bases between them. Using immunoSEQ multiplex PCR, the repertoire was profiled, and TCRdb retains in-frame clones only, with some absent. The sample lists more than 45,000 clones; over 60% were seen once. This clone was observed a handful of times. The antigen is undetermined. Additional DNA sequences in this sample encode the identical CDR3. The TCR was taken from an adult with an advanced solid tumor such as melanoma, head and neck, liver or kidney cancer. Sequences were derived from CD4+ or CD8+ T cells sorted from blood, sampled in a trial of the OX40 agonist ivuxolimab. The V gene is TRBV6-6, the J gene TRBJ1-1; D ambiguous. CDR3: CASTRESGNEAFF. In DNA, the CDR3 is TGTGCCAGCACCCGAGAGTCCGGGAATGAAGCTTTCTTT.